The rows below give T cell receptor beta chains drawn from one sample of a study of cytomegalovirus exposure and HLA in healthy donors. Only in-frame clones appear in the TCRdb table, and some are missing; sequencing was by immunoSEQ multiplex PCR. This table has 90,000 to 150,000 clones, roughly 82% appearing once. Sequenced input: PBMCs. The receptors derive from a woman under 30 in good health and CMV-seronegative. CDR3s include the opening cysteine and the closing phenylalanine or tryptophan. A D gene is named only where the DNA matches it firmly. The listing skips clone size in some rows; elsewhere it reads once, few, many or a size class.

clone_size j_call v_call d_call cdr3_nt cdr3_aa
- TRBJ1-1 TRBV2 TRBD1 TGTGCCAGCAGTGAAGGGACAGGGAACACTGAAGCTTTCTTT CASSEGTGNTEAFF
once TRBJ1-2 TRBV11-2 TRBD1 TGTGCCAGCAGCTTGGCGGACAGGGGCGGTGGCTACACCTTC CASSLADRGGGYTF
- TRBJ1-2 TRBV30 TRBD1 TGTGCCTGGACTAGGGACAGCTACTATGGCTACACCTTC CAWTRDSYYGYTF
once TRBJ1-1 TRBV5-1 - TGCGCCAGCAGCCCGTCAACGACAGAGAACACTGAAGCTTTCTTT CASSPSTTENTEAFF
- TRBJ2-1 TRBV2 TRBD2 TGTGCCAGCACACACTTGACTAGCGACAATGAGCAGTTCTTC CASTHLTSDNEQFF
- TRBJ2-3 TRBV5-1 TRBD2 TGCGCCAGCAGCTCACACTCCGGGAGGACAGATACGCAGTATTTT CASSSHSGRTDTQYF
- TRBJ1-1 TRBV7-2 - TGTGCCAGCAGCGGCCAGTTGAACACTGAAGCTTTCTTT CASSGQLNTEAFF
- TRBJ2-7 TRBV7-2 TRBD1 TGTGCCAGCAGCTTCACACGACAGGGCGGCCTTCGGGAGCAGTACTTC CASSFTRQGGLREQYF
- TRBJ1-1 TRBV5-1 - TGCGCCAGCAGCCTGACAGTAGTGAACACTGAAGCTTTCTTT CASSLTVVNTEAFF
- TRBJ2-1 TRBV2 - TGTGCCAGCAGCCAAGGGGGCAATGAGCAGTTCTTC CASSQGGNEQFF
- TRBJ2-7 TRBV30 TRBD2 TGTGCCTGGAGTGTTAGGGCTAGCGGACCCTACGAGCAGTACTTC CAWSVRASGPYEQYF
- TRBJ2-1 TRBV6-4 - TGTGCCAGCAGTGCAACAGGACTATACAATGAGCAGTTCTTC CASSATGLYNEQFF
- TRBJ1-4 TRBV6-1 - TGTGCCAGCAATGGGCAGTTTGGCGAAAAACTGTTTTTT CASNGQFGEKLFF
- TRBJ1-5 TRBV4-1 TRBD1 TGCGCCAGCAGCCAAGGTGGAGGGACAGGGGACAGCAATCAGCCCCAGCATTTT CASSQGGGTGDSNQPQHF
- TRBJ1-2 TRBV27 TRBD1 TGTGCCAGCAGCGGTACTCAGGGGGCGCAGGTCTATGGCTACACCTTC CASSGTQGAQVYGYTF